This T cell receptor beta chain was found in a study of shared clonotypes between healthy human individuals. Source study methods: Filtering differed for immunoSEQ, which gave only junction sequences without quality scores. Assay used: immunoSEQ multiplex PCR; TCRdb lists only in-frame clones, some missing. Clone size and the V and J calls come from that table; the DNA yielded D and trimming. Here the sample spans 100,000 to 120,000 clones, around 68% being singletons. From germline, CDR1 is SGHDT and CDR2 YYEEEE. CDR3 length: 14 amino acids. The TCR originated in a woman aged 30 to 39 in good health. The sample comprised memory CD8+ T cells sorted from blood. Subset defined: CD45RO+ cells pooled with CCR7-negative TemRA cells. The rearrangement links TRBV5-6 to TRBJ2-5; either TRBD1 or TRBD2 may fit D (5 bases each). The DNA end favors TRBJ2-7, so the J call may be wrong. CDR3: CASSNRDGTYEQYF. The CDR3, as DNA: TGTGCCAGCAGCAACCGGGACGGGACCTACGAGCAGTACTTC.